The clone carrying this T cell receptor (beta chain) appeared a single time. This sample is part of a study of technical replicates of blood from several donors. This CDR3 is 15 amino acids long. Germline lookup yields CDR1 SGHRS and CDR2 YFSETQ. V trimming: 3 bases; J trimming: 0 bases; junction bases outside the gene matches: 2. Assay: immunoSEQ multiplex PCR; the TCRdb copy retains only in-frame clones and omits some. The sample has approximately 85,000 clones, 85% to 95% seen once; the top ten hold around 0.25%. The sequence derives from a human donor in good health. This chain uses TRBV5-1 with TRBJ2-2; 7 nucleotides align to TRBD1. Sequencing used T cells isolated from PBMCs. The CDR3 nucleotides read TGCGCCAGCAGCTCGGGACAGCCGAACACCGGGGAGCTGTTTTTT. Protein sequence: CASSSGQPNTGELFF.